This T cell receptor beta chain was retrieved from a study of human T cells and chemical hapten exposure. Germline V lookup: CDR1 DFQATT, CDR2 SNEGSKA (reference sequence). This CDR3 comprises 13 residues. Comment on this clonotype: A much larger clone sits a single nucleotide away, making a read error possible.

Time point described: pre-sensitization, week 0. Treatment specified: therapeutic diphenylcyclopropenone sensitization with weekly scalp DPC. TCRdb processed the RACE reads anew with MiXCR; each CDR3 protein has one entry. In the table there are some 51,000 distinct CDR3 sequences, about 9% of which are singletons. This chain uses TRBV20-1 with TRBJ2-7, with D unclear. This TCR was recovered from a woman aged 40 to 50 with alopecia areata. Some clones in this sample may be carry-over from other donors' samples. The sequencing used whole blood, collected in connection with sensitization to the hapten diphenylcyclopropenone (DPC). In nucleotides, the CDR3 is TGCAGTGCCATAAACCGAAACCTCTACGAGCTGTACTTC. It yields the protein CSAINRNLYELYF.